This TCR beta chain was profiled in a study of response to subunit inactivated influenza vaccine. As regards this clonotype: Its antigen is unidentified.

From the RT-PCR reads, TCRdb called clonotypes with MiXCR, one entry per CDR3 protein. The sample lists around 520,000 distinct CDR3 sequences, less than 30% occurring once. Study outcomes and limitations: Authors suggested each seasonal flu vaccination may recruit only limited numbers of new T cells.

The clonotype was recovered from a man aged 45-65 years who received an inactivated influenza vaccine. Sequenced material: CD4+ T cells sorted from PBMCs, taken more than 4 days after vaccination.

The CDR3 sequence: CASSPRERIYEQYF. CDR3 DNA: TGTGCCAGCAGCCCGCGGGAGAGGATCTACGAGCAGTACTTC. The V and J genes are TRBV12-3 or TRBV12-4 and TRBJ2-7, with TRBD2 identical over 7 bases. CDR3 length: 14 residues. V shed 6 bases, J shed 3 bases, and the junction held 8 bases outside the gene matches.